The T cell receptor (beta chain) under discussion was sequenced for a study of PD-1 blockade in classical Hodgkin lymphoma. The sample's time point: cycle 4 day 1 (C4D1), after less than 7 weeks of nivolumab. Brentuximab vedotin exposure varied, and every patient relapsed after autologous stem cell transplantation. Purification of CD4+ T cells from thawed PBMCs was performed via magnetic negative selection. Trimming left V 6 bases short and J 1 base short, with 15 bases between. CDR1 and CDR2 (germline): ENHRY, SYGVKD. This CDR3 is 15 amino acids long. The table came from immunoSEQ multiplex PCR; TCRdb's copy has only in-frame clones and leaves some out. The repertoire includes around 18,000 clones, 70% of them detected once, and around 2.6% sits in the top ten. This clone was counted a few times.

The material was CD4+ T cells from blood, obtained before the fourth cycle of nivolumab. The rearrangement joins TRBV10-3 to TRBJ1-2, with no clear D. This TCR came from a human donor with classical Hodgkin lymphoma. For the CDR3, the DNA is TGTGCCATCAGCGGTACTAGTAGCGTTAACTATGGCTACACCTTC. Residues: CAISGTSSVNYGYTF.